These 15 T cell receptor beta chains share one sample of origin, sequenced in a study of T cells after yellow fever vaccination. TCRdb analysed the 5' RACE reads with MiXCR anew, one entry per CDR3 protein. This table has 250,000 to 300,000 distinct CDR3 sequences, about 10% appearing once. The source material was CD4+ T cells sorted from PBMCs, sampled 5 days after the yellow fever booster vaccination. All receptors come from a young man who received the YFV17D yellow fever vaccine.

This clonotype was found a few times. This chain connects TRBV20-1 to TRBJ1-2; no reliable D call. From germline, CDR1 is DFQATT and CDR2 SNEGSKA (reference sequence). The V end was cut by 8 bases, the J end by 0 bases, with 16 bases between. CDR3 length: 14 amino acids. CDR3 DNA: TGCAGTACCCAGGACGGGAATACTAACTATGGCTACACCTTC. It is translated as CSTQDGNTNYGYTF.

The CDR3, as DNA: TGCAGTGCTTCAGGGTTGGAGACCCAGTACTTC. Residues: CSASGLETQYF. The chain carries TRBV20-1 and TRBJ2-5; a possible D gene is TRBD1 (5 bases). V was shortened by 5 bases and J by 5 bases, with 9 bases between the two germline ends. CDR1 and CDR2 from the germline V gene are DFQATT and SNEGSKA (reference sequence). The CDR3 totals 11 residues.

The chain employs TRBV12-3 or TRBV12-4 and TRBJ2-6; 12 bases are shared with TRBD1. CDR3 size: 18 residues. J gave up 1 base and V 2 bases, and 3 bases lay outside the gene matches. The CDR3 DNA reads TGTGCCAGCAGTTTATGGGACAGGGGGCGGTCTGGGGCCAACGTCCTGACTTTC. Its protein is CASSLWDRGRSGANVLTF.

This clonotype was observed many times. CDR3 DNA sequence: TGTGCCAGCAGCTTGGATCCGGGGGCAGCCAATGAGCAGTTCTTC. Translating gives CASSLDPGAANEQFF. This chain links TRBV5-4 with TRBJ2-1; D may correspond to TRBD1 or TRBD2 (6 bases each). The V and J ends lost 0 bases and 6 bases respectively, with 13 bases between them. CDR1 is SGHNT and CDR2 is YYREEE in the germline V gene (reference sequence). The CDR3 length is 15 residues.

The chain is built from TRBV2 and TRBJ2-3; 10 positions agree with TRBD2. Germline-derived CDR1 and CDR2 are SNHLY and FYNNEI. J lost 3 bases, V lost 6 bases, and 3 bases had no gene match. The CDR3 has 14 residues. The CDR3 here is CASRAGGWTDTQYF. CDR3 nucleotides: TGTGCCAGCAGAGCGGGGGGGTGGACAGATACGCAGTATTTT.

The chain carries TRBV11-3 and TRBJ1-1; TRBD1 is a possible D gene (5 bases). CDR3 length: 14 amino acids. The germline gives CDR1 SGHNT, CDR2 YENEEA. V was pared by 8 bases and J by 1 base, with 14 bases between. In nucleotides, the CDR3 is TGTGCCAGCCAGGGATCCGGTGGGAACACTGAAGCTTTCTTT. The encoded protein is CASQGSGGNTEAFF.

The chain recombines TRBV4-3 with TRBJ2-2, with a possible D match to TRBD1 (5 bases). This CDR3 comprises 15 residues. Germline loops: CDR1 LGHNA, CDR2 YSLEER. V gave up 0 bases and J gave up 5 bases, with 10 bases separating them. Written as DNA, the CDR3 is TGCGCCAGCAGCCAAGACAGGGTGGAAACCGGGGAGCTGTTTTTT. Translated, it gives CASSQDRVETGELFF.

The rearrangement uses TRBV7-9 and TRBJ2-3; no definite D call. Germline assignment: CDR1 SEHNR and CDR2 FQNEAQ (reference sequence). The ends were cut back, 5 bases at V and 2 bases at J, with 11 bases in the middle. The CDR3 runs to 14 residues. In DNA form, the CDR3 reads TGTGCCAGCAGCGATACAGAACTCACAGATACGCAGTATTTT. Translating it yields CASSDTELTDTQYF.

The rearrangement links TRBV6-1 to TRBJ2-7, with D uncertain. Germline lookup yields CDR1 MNHNS and CDR2 SASEGT. V lost 2 bases and J 4 bases, leaving 6 bases between the germline ends. The length of the CDR3 is 12 residues. The CDR3: CASSELGYEQYF. The CDR3 coding sequence is TGTGCCAGCAGTGAACTGGGTTACGAGCAGTACTTC.

This rearrangement joins TRBV5-5 to TRBJ2-3; D could derive from TRBD1 or TRBD2 (6 bases each). Germline-derived CDR1 and CDR2 are SGHKS and YYEKEE (reference sequence). V was cut by 3 bases and J by 4 bases, with 15 bases left in between. This CDR3 has 15 amino acids. The CDR3 coding sequence is TGTGCCAGCAGCTCGACTGGGGGGCGGGCAGATACGCAGTATTTT. Its protein is CASSSTGGRADTQYF.

This clonotype came up a few times. J is TRBJ1-1 and V is TRBV7-6, with D possibly being TRBD1 (5 bases). Trimming removed 4 bases at V and 2 bases at J, with 14 bases between. In germline, CDR1 is SGHVS, CDR2 FNYEAQ. The CDR3 totals 15 residues. In DNA, the CDR3 is TGTGCCAGCAGCTCAAGGGTCGGGGGAAACACTGAAGCTTTCTTT. It encodes CASSSRVGGNTEAFF.

The table lists this clonotype with a few counts. The DNA of the CDR3 is TGTGCCAGCAGCGGCACCGGGACCGGCGGAAACACCATATATTTT. It is translated as CASSGTGTGGNTIYF. The rearrangement uses TRBV12-3 or TRBV12-4 and TRBJ1-3, with D maybe TRBD1 (5 bases). This CDR3 is built from 15 residues. Trimming stripped 6 bases from V and 4 bases from J, with 16 bases between.

This clonotype was found a few times. The rearrangement joins TRBV12-3 or TRBV12-4 to TRBJ2-1, with D hard to call. Trimming cost V 6 bases and J 6 bases, with 15 bases left between them. The length of the CDR3 is 14 residues. In DNA, the CDR3 is TGTGCCAGCAGCCCAGCTCCCGGCAGCAATGAGCAGTTCTTC. Translating gives CASSPAPGSNEQFF.

This clonotype was counted a few times. The chain joins TRBV2 to TRBJ2-3; D is uncertain. The V gene lost 1 base and the J gene lost 5 bases, with 1 base spanning the gap. The CDR3 spans 11 residues. Germline assignment: CDR1 SNHLY and CDR2 FYNNEI. CDR3 protein: CASSEEDTQYF. The DNA for the CDR3 is TGTGCCAGCAGTGAAGAAGATACGCAGTATTTT.

This clonotype has more than one count but fewer than ten. The rearrangement joins TRBV6-5 to TRBJ1-2, with no clear D. The CDR3 is 13 residues long. V was pared by 3 bases and J by 8 bases, with 13 bases between. Germline-derived CDR1 and CDR2 are MNHEY and SVGAGI. The CDR3 is CASSYRWGYGYTF. CDR3 bases: TGTGCCAGCAGTTATCGGTGGGGTTACGGCTACACCTTC.